Each of the 27 T cell receptor beta chains below was sequenced from the same sample in a study of shared clonotypes between healthy human individuals. Using immunoSEQ multiplex PCR, the repertoire was profiled, and TCRdb retains in-frame clones only, with some absent. The repertoire holds some 2.1 million clones, with about 95% as singletons. The naive CD8 subset, CD45RO-negative cells positively selected for CCR7, excluded terminally differentiated effector memory CD45RA+ cells. Sequencing was carried out using naive CD8+ T cells sorted from blood. The receptors were gathered from a man aged 18 to 29 in good health.

On this clone: This CDR3 is also generated by other DNA sequences in the sample. V usage is TRBV11-3 and J usage is TRBJ2-7, with a possible D match to TRBD1 (6 bases). Germline CDR1 is SGHNT and CDR2 is YENEEA. The CDR3 runs 13 residues. Trimming left V 4 bases short and J 2 bases short, with 9 bases between. The CDR3 DNA reads as TGTGCCAGCAGCTCGACAGGAGCCTACGAGCAGTACTTC. Translation gives CASSSTGAYEQYF.

V usage is TRBV4-1 and J usage is TRBJ2-7; D is possibly TRBD1 (5 bases). Germline V lookup: CDR1 MGHRA, CDR2 YSYEKL. V was cut by 1 base and J by 2 bases, with 12 bases left in between. This CDR3 has 15 amino acids. DNA for the CDR3: TGCGCCAGCAGCCAAGTAGACAGCCCGACCTACGAGCAGTACTTC. As protein: CASSQVDSPTYEQYF.

The rearrangement links TRBV6-5 to TRBJ2-1; D call uncertain. Trimming shortened V by 8 bases and J by 2 bases, and 10 bases separated the two germline ends. Germline V gene lookup returns CDR1 MNHEY and CDR2 SVGAGI. The CDR3 covers 13 residues. The CDR3, as DNA: TGTGCCAGCGCGGCGCGTCCCTACAATGAGCAGTTCTTC. This encodes CASAARPYNEQFF.

To note about this clone: Other nucleotide sequences from this sample produce the same CDR3. This CDR3 is CSVVAGYEQYF. The CDR3 DNA reads TGCAGCGTTGTGGCTGGATACGAGCAGTACTTC. The chain joins TRBV29-1 to TRBJ2-7; D remains unclear. Germline V gives CDR1 SQVTM, CDR2 ANQGSEA. The CDR3 is 11 residues long. With 4 bases removed from V and 4 bases from J, the gap between germline ends came to 8 bases.

The V gene is TRBV29-1, the J gene TRBJ2-7, with D perhaps TRBD2 (7 bases). The CDR3 is 15 residues long. CDR1 is SQVTM and CDR2 is ANQGSEA in the germline V gene. Deletions cut 0 bases from V and 3 bases from J, with 15 bases between. This chain's CDR3 is CSVEDGWGGNYEQYF. The CDR3 DNA reads TGCAGCGTTGAAGATGGGTGGGGGGGCAACTACGAGCAGTACTTC.

This clone was counted only a few times. At the DNA level, this CDR3 is encoded by other sequences in the same sample as well. This chain joins TRBV30 and TRBJ1-1; D gene ambiguous. Germline values: CDR1 GTSNPN, CDR2 SVGIG (reference sequence). V was clipped by 2 bases and J by 0 bases, with 1 base between them. CDR3 length equals 11 residues. CDR3 in amino acids: CAWSLNTEAFF. CDR3 DNA sequence: TGTGCCTGGAGTCTGAACACTGAAGCTTTCTTT.

The chain couples TRBV5-1 to TRBJ1-2; 9 bases map to TRBD1. CDR1 and CDR2 (germline): SGHRS, YFSETQ. The length of the CDR3 is 15 residues. The junction had 8 bases not matched to a gene; V was cut back by 4 bases and J by 4 bases. The CDR3 sequence is CASSGQDRGVYGYTF. In DNA, the CDR3 is TGCGCCAGCAGCGGACAGGACAGGGGTGTCTATGGCTACACCTTC.

J is TRBJ2-3 and V is TRBV7-2, with 7 positions matching TRBD2. Unmatched junction bases numbered 14, after V lost 2 bases and J lost 3 bases. Germline-derived CDR1 and CDR2 are SGHTA and FQGNSA. The CDR3 totals 18 residues. CDR3 nucleotide sequence: TGTGCCAGCAGCTTAATCTTCTGGGGGGAGGGTATGACAGATACGCAGTATTTT. Residues: CASSLIFWGEGMTDTQYF.

This chain uses TRBV7-9 with TRBJ2-7, with D maybe TRBD1 (5 bases). The CDR3 contains 17 residues. Germline CDR1 and CDR2: SEHNR and FQNEAQ (reference sequence). Trimming pared 1 base from V and 8 bases from J, leaving 24 bases between. In DNA, the CDR3 is TGTGCCAGCAGCTTAGACGTGGTAGGGGCAATGGTCGTCAAGCAGTACTTC. Protein product: CASSLDVVGAMVVKQYF. The whole variable domain, filled in from reference TRBV7-9 and TRBJ2-7, reads DTGVSQNPRHKITKRGQNVTFRCDPISEHNRLYWYRQTLGQGPEFLTYFQNEAQLEKSRLLSDRFSAERPKGSFSTLEIQRTEQGDSAMYLCASSLDVVGAMVVKQYFGPGTRLTVT.

To note about this clone: This specimen includes other DNA sequences encoding the same CDR3. V is TRBV5-6 and J is TRBJ2-7; D unresolved. This CDR3 has 13 residues. The V and J ends lost 4 bases and 1 base respectively, with 9 bases between them. Germline V CDR1 and CDR2: SGHDT, YYEEEE. CDR3 sequence reads: CASSPEASYEQYF. In DNA, the CDR3 is TGTGCCAGCAGCCCTGAGGCTTCCTACGAGCAGTACTTC. Using reference TRBV5-6 and TRBJ2-7 for the parts outside the CDR3, the full variable domain is DAGVTQSPTHLIKTRGQQVTLRCSPKSGHDTVSWYQQALGQGPQFIFQYYEEEERQRGNFPDRFSGHQFPNYSSELNVNALLLGDSALYLCASSPEASYEQYFGPGTRLTVT.

The V call is TRBV28, the J call TRBJ2-7; 11 nucleotides agree with TRBD1. The V and J ends lost 4 bases and 7 bases, in that order; junction bases with no gene match: 9. Germline values: CDR1 MDHEN, CDR2 SYDVKM. The CDR3 loop spans 15 amino acids. CDR3 residues: CASSYTRDRGIEQYF. In nucleotides, the CDR3 is TGTGCCAGCAGTTACACCAGGGACAGGGGGATTGAGCAGTACTTC.

This chain uses TRBV5-4 with TRBJ2-7, with D perhaps given as TRBD1 or TRBD2 (5 bases each). This CDR3 spans 14 amino acids. Germline assignment: CDR1 SGHNT and CDR2 YYREEE (reference sequence). V was clipped by 2 bases and J by 4 bases, with 13 bases between them. The CDR3 sequence is CASSFKGRSYEQYF. The CDR3 DNA reads TGTGCCAGCAGCTTCAAGGGACGGAGTTACGAGCAGTACTTC.

This clone appeared a single time. This chain links TRBV28 with TRBJ1-1; D remains ambiguous. The V end was cut by 3 bases, the J end by 0 bases, with 8 bases between. Germline lookup yields CDR1 MDHEN and CDR2 SYDVKM. CDR3 length: 14 amino acids. CDR3 amino acids: CASSFQEMNTEAFF. CDR3 nucleotide sequence: TGTGCCAGCAGTTTTCAGGAAATGAACACTGAAGCTTTCTTT.

The chain links TRBV18 to TRBJ2-1, with 8 positions matching TRBD1. This CDR3 has 14 residues. Germline-derived CDR1 and CDR2 are KGHSH and LQKENI. The ends lost 0 bases at V and 7 bases at J; junction bases unmatched: 2. CDR3 sequence reads: CASSPPQGANEQFF. DNA for the CDR3: TGTGCCAGCTCACCACCCCAGGGGGCTAATGAGCAGTTCTTC.

The CDR3 DNA reads TGCAGCGTTGAAGTGACTAGCGGTTACAATGAGCAGTTCTTC. Translation gives CSVEVTSGYNEQFF. V gene TRBV29-1 combines with J gene TRBJ2-1, with 9 bases matching TRBD2. V shed 1 base and J 4 bases; nucleotides not matched to a gene: 2. Germline V CDR1 and CDR2: SQVTM, ANQGSEA. The CDR3 consists of 14 residues.

Only a few counts were recorded for this clone. V and J are TRBV7-9 and TRBJ1-1; unclear D gene. The CDR3 runs to 9 residues. V lost 2 bases to trimming and J lost 9 bases, with 1 base between them. The V gene's germline CDR1 is SEHNR and CDR2 FQNEAQ (reference sequence). The chain's CDR3 is CASSLKAFF. The CDR3 DNA sequence: TGTGCCAGCAGCTTAAAAGCTTTCTTT.

This rearrangement joins TRBV7-2 to TRBJ1-2; 8 bases agree with TRBD1. In germline, CDR1 is SGHTA, CDR2 FQGNSA. This CDR3 is 16 amino acids long. V dropped 3 bases and J dropped 4; count of bases not matched to a gene: 10. The CDR3 sequence: CASSLAGGLVGYGYTF. The CDR3 nucleotides read TGTGCCAGCAGCTTGGCAGGGGGCTTGGTTGGCTATGGCTACACCTTC.

The rearrangement joins TRBV27 to TRBJ1-1, with D maybe TRBD1 (5 bases). The germline V gene has CDR1 MNHEY and CDR2 SMNVEV (reference sequence). V was shortened by 5 bases and J by 0 bases, with 13 bases between the two germline ends. The length of the CDR3 is 15 residues. The CDR3 protein is CASSPLGEMNTEAFF. The DNA of the CDR3 is TGTGCCAGCAGTCCTCTGGGGGAAATGAACACTGAAGCTTTCTTT.

The chain employs TRBV13 and TRBJ1-1; D gene uncertain. The CDR3 is made up of 14 amino acids. V lost 1 base and J lost 2, with 8 bases in between. The V gene's germline CDR1 is PRHDT and CDR2 FYEKMQ (reference sequence). CDR3 in amino acids: CASSLEQTNTEAFF. The CDR3 DNA sequence: TGTGCCAGCAGCTTAGAGCAGACAAACACTGAAGCTTTCTTT.

The DNA of the CDR3 is TGTGCCAGCACCTCGGAGTTGAACTACGAGCAGTACTTC. It yields the protein CASTSELNYEQYF. The chain links TRBV6-1 to TRBJ2-7; no firm D call. The CDR3 loop spans 13 amino acids. From germline, CDR1 is MNHNS and CDR2 SASEGT. Trimming stripped 7 bases from V and 3 bases from J, with 13 bases between.

The gene calls are TRBV10-3 and TRBJ2-1, with unresolved D. This CDR3 spans 16 amino acids. Trimming pared 0 bases from V and 3 bases from J, leaving 12 bases between. Germline lookup yields CDR1 ENHRY and CDR2 SYGVKD. For the CDR3, the DNA is TGTGCCATCAGTGAGTCTGCCGGGCAAATCTACAATGAGCAGTTCTTC. This gives the protein CAISESAGQIYNEQFF.

V and J are TRBV4-1 and TRBJ2-7, with D possibly TRBD1 on 5 matching bases. Germline V lookup: CDR1 MGHRA, CDR2 YSYEKL. V was shortened by 4 bases and J by 4 bases, with 14 bases between the two germline ends. The CDR3 runs 14 residues. CDR3 nucleotide sequence: TGCGCCAGCAGCCTGAAACAGGCTTTATACGAGCAGTACTTC. This translates into CASSLKQALYEQYF.

The chain couples TRBV27 to TRBJ1-1; maybe TRBD1 (5 bases). The V end was cut by 6 bases, the J end by 4 bases, with 15 bases between. CDR1 is MNHEY, CDR2 SMNVEV, per germline (reference sequence). The CDR3 has 14 residues. CDR3 sequence reads: CASRGTQGFTEAFF. In DNA form, the CDR3 reads TGTGCCAGCAGGGGGACCCAGGGTTTCACTGAAGCTTTCTTT.

J is TRBJ1-1 and V is TRBV10-3; D uncertain. Trimming removed 6 bases from V and 2 bases from J, with 16 bases in between. This CDR3 contains 15 residues. CDR1 ENHRY and CDR2 SYGVKD come from the germline V gene. Written as DNA, the CDR3 is TGTGCCATCAGCGTTGAAGAGAAACTTAACACTGAAGCTTTCTTT. Amino acid sequence: CAISVEEKLNTEAFF.

This chain uses TRBV2 with TRBJ1-1; D is uncertain. The CDR3 spans 11 residues. Trimming left V 3 bases short and J 6 bases short, with 5 bases between. Germline V gives CDR1 SNHLY, CDR2 FYNNEI. CDR3 loop: CASSDGAEAFF. CDR3 bases: TGTGCCAGCAGTGACGGGGCTGAAGCTTTCTTT.

Concerning this clone itself: This CDR3 is also generated by other DNA sequences in the sample. The rearrangement joins TRBV27 to TRBJ1-5; tentatively, D is TRBD1 (6 bases). V lost 5 bases to trimming and J lost 0 bases, with 14 bases between them. Germline V gene lookup returns CDR1 MNHEY and CDR2 SMNVEV (reference sequence). CDR3 length equals 16 residues. Here the CDR3 DNA reads TGTGCCAGCAGTCCCGGGACACCATATAGCAATCAGCCCCAGCATTTT. Translated, it gives CASSPGTPYSNQPQHF.

Here the CDR3 DNA reads TGTGCCTGGATGGACAGTCAGTATAATTCACCCCTCCACTTT. Translating it yields CAWMDSQYNSPLHF. The genes are TRBV30 and TRBJ1-6; tentative D call: TRBD1 (6 bases). The CDR3 contains 14 residues. Germline V lookup: CDR1 GTSNPN, CDR2 SVGIG (reference sequence). V lost 4 bases and J lost 4, with 11 bases in between.